This entry lists 10 T cell receptor beta chains sequenced from one sample in a study of shared clonotypes between healthy human individuals. Here immunoSEQ multiplex PCR was the method, and the copy in TCRdb shows in-frame clones only, minus some. The sample holds over 950,000 clones, approximately 80% seen once. Sequenced: memory CD4+ T cells from PBMCs. Described subset: CD45RA-negative fraction. The source is a man younger than 30 in good health. Some clones in this sample may be carry-over from other donors' samples.

The chain has TRBV7-2 and TRBJ2-7; D is unclear. Between the trimmed V and J ends, which lost 8 bases and 0 bases, there was a span of 14 bases. This CDR3 has 14 amino acids. Germline CDR1 is SGHTA and CDR2 is FQGNSA. CDR3: CASSQALISYEQYF. The CDR3 nucleotides read TGTGCCAGCTCCCAGGCGCTTATCTCCTACGAGCAGTACTTC.

The chain couples TRBV25-1 to TRBJ1-2, with a possible D match to TRBD1 (5 bases). The CDR3 contains 11 residues. With 4 bases removed from V and 7 bases from J, the gap between germline ends came to 7 bases. CDR1 is MGHDK, CDR2 SYGVNS, per germline. The CDR3 DNA is TGTGCCAGCAGTGCCGGGGCTGGCTACACCTTC. Residues: CASSAGAGYTF.

V gene TRBV6-4 combines with J gene TRBJ1-2, with D unresolved. V dropped 3 bases and J dropped 8 bases, with 7 bases sitting between them. Germline V gives CDR1 MRHNA, CDR2 SNTAGT. This CDR3 has 11 residues. In nucleotides, the CDR3 is TGTGCCAGCAGTGAATCGCAGGGCTACACCTTC. It specifies CASSESQGYTF.

Comments on this clone: Given a much more abundant clone one base away, this may be a read error. This chain uses TRBV11-3 with TRBJ2-7, with unresolved D. This CDR3 region has 13 residues. The V gene lost 1 base and the J gene lost 2 bases, with 6 bases spanning the gap. CDR1 SGHNT and CDR2 YENEEA come from the germline V gene. The CDR3 loop is CASSLGQTYEQYF. CDR3 in DNA: TGTGCCAGCAGCTTAGGGCAGACCTACGAGCAGTACTTC.

The chain employs TRBV30 and TRBJ1-2; D gene unclear. With 1 base removed from V and 0 bases from J, the gap between germline ends came to 6 bases. The germline gives CDR1 GTSNPN, CDR2 SVGIG (reference sequence). This CDR3 is 13 amino acids long. This CDR3 reads CAWSATTNYGYTF. For the CDR3, the DNA is TGTGCCTGGAGTGCCACTACTAACTATGGCTACACCTTC.

The genes are TRBV27 and TRBJ1-2; 7 bases align to TRBD1. Germline V gene lookup returns CDR1 MNHEY and CDR2 SMNVEV (reference sequence). The CDR3 totals 14 residues. The trim removed 3 bases at V and 2 bases at J, leaving 3 bases unmatched. DNA for the CDR3: TGTGCCAGCAGTTTTCGCAGGGGGAACTATGGCTACACCTTC. As protein: CASSFRRGNYGYTF.

This clone has more than one count but fewer than ten. Here the CDR3 reads CASSLGGSLMQYF. The CDR3 DNA follows: TGTGCCAGCAGCTTGGGGGGTAGCCTAATGCAGTACTTC. The V gene is TRBV5-4, the J gene TRBJ2-7; D gene uncertain. Between the trimmed V and J ends, which lost 0 bases and 9 bases, there was a span of 13 bases. CDR1 is SGHNT, CDR2 YYREEE, per germline (reference sequence). The CDR3 runs 13 residues.

The chain links TRBV5-1 to TRBJ2-1, with TRBD2 matching over 9 bases. V was clipped by 7 bases and J by 7 bases; unmatched bases: 6. CDR1 is SGHRS, CDR2 YFSETQ, per germline. The length of the CDR3 is 13 residues. The CDR3 sequence: CASASGTGNEQFF. The CDR3 DNA reads TGCGCCAGCGCTAGCGGGACGGGTAATGAGCAGTTCTTC. Looking up the rest from reference TRBV5-1 and TRBJ2-1 gives the full variable domain: KAGVTQTPRYLIKTRGQQVTLSCSPISGHRSVSWYQQTPGQGLQFLFEYFSETQRNKGNFPGRFSGRQFSNSRSEMNVSTLELGDSALYLCASASGTGNEQFFGPGTRLTVL.

The chain is built from TRBV10-3 and TRBJ2-6; a weak D match, TRBD1 (5 bases). Between the trimmed V and J ends, which lost 8 bases and 2 bases, there was a span of 10 bases. Germline CDR1 ENHRY, CDR2 SYGVKD. There are 14 residues in the CDR3. The CDR3 coding sequence is TGTGCCATCCGGGCAGGGCCTGGGGCCAACGTCCTGACTTTC. Translation: CAIRAGPGANVLTF.

This chain joins TRBV4-2 and TRBJ2-6; D is unresolved. Germline assignment: CDR1 LGHNA and CDR2 YNFKEQ. The CDR3 totals 16 residues. Trimming removed 1 base at V and 0 bases at J, with 7 bases between. CDR3 in amino acids: CASSQGASSGANVLTF. As DNA, the CDR3 is TGTGCCAGCAGCCAAGGGGCCTCCTCTGGGGCCAACGTCCTGACTTTC.